The entry below describes one TCR beta chain. Per the authors' pipeline: Amplifying reference gene primers gave estimates of nucleated cell counts. Data came from immunoSEQ multiplex PCR; TCRdb stores just in-frame clones and leaves some out. V and J calls and clone size are those listed in that table; D and trimming were worked out from the DNA. This table holds roughly 180,000 clones, 70% to 85% found once. The data are from a study of blood T cell repertoires in COVID-19. V trimming: 4 bases; J trimming: 2 bases; junction bases outside the gene matches: 5. Per germline, CDR1 LNHDA and CDR2 SQIVND (reference sequence). CDR3 length: 15 amino acids.

The source material was peripheral blood. The origin of this receptor is a man between 60 and 70 years old who had recovered from COVID-19. The chain couples TRBV19 to TRBJ1-5; TRBD1 aligns across 7 bases. This CDR3 is CASSTDRLGNQPQHF. In nucleotides, the CDR3 is TGTGCCAGTAGTACGGACAGGTTGGGCAATCAGCCCCAGCATTTT.